This TCR beta chain originates from a study of CXCR3-negative and CXCR3-positive naive CD8 T cells. At the level of the study: Sequencing yielded 150 million or so TRB reads, roughly 1.5 +/- 0.3 million per library.

CDR1 SEHNR and CDR2 FQNEAQ come from the germline V gene (reference sequence). This CDR3 spans 11 amino acids. In preparing the TRB cDNA libraries, 5' RACE with UMI labels was used. From the 5' RACE reads, TCRdb lists one entry per CDR3 protein and no DNA. The sample spans over 100,000 distinct CDR3 sequences; the ten largest clones claim 0.45% to 0.6%. A CD45RO-CCR7+CD27+CD95- phenotype identified naive CD8+ T cells. As for this clonotype: Its matching antigen is unknown.

Overall study findings and caveats: CXCR3-positive naive cells had TRB CDR3s that were more hydrophobic than CXCR3-negative naive cells had. Similarly elevated diversity marked both naive subsets, with memory CD8+ cells showing far lower diversity.

The sample consisted of naive CXCR3- CD8+ T cells from blood. Subset defined: CD45RO-CCR7+CD27+CD95- naive CD8+ T cells lacking CXCR3 (TNR3-). The sequence was collected from a human donor in good health. Some clones in this sample may be carry-over from other donors' samples. This rearrangement joins TRBV7-9 to TRBJ2-1; the D call of TRBD2 rests on TCRdb alone, since no DNA is present to check it. CDR3 region: CASSTVRDSVF.